Below, 8 T cell receptor beta chains from the same sample are listed, as sequenced in a study of identical twins. TCRdb re-called the 5' RACE reads through MiXCR, storing one row per CDR3 protein. The sample holds some 900,000 distinct CDR3 sequences, over 9% seen once. The same specimen was also included in a second study, on yellow fever vaccine responses in identical twins.

The sequenced sample was PBMCs. These receptor sequences come from a woman between 18 and 29 years old in good health.

A few counts support this clonotype. The chain has TRBV7-6 and TRBJ2-7, with TRBD2 matching 8 bases. CDR1 SGHVS and CDR2 FNYEAQ come from the germline V gene. CDR3 length: 14 residues. V gave up 5 bases and J gave up 2 bases; unmatched junction bases: 5. CDR3 residues: CASSRTGRAYEQYF. Written as DNA, the CDR3 is TGTGCCAGCAGCCGCACCGGGAGGGCCTACGAGCAGTACTTC.

The chain combines TRBV5-1 with TRBJ1-1; 8 nucleotides align to TRBD1. The CDR3 consists of 15 residues. The trim removed 4 bases at V and 5 bases at J, leaving 10 bases unmatched. CDR1 is SGHRS and CDR2 is YFSETQ in the germline V gene. DNA of the CDR3: TGCGCCAGCAGCACAGAACAGGGGGTGTCAACTGAAGCTTTCTTT. Protein product: CASSTEQGVSTEAFF.

This clonotype was counted at least ten times. DNA of the CDR3: TGTGCCAGCAGTTTTGACAGGGCCTACGAGCAGTACGTC. This translates into CASSFDRAYEQYV. The V call is TRBV12-3 or TRBV12-4, the J call TRBJ2-7; 7 bases are a match to TRBD1. This CDR3 contains 13 residues. V lost 3 bases, J lost 2 bases, and 1 base stayed unmatched.

V is TRBV7-8 and J is TRBJ1-2; D is possibly TRBD1 (5 bases). Trimming removed 9 bases at V and 6 bases at J, with 14 bases between. CDR3 length: 12 residues. Germline V lookup: CDR1 SGHVS, CDR2 FQNEAQ. The CDR3 nucleotides read TGTGCCAGGGGCCCAGGGATCCATGGCTACACCTTC. Protein product: CARGPGIHGYTF.

The rearrangement joins TRBV6-1 to TRBJ2-2; D gene ambiguous. Trimming took off 6 bases at V and 7 bases at J, with 12 bases between the two ends. This CDR3 is built from 13 residues. Germline loops: CDR1 MNHNS, CDR2 SASEGT. CDR3: CASRAELRGELFF. The CDR3, as DNA: TGTGCCAGCAGGGCAGAACTACGCGGGGAGCTGTTTTTT.

This clonotype occurred a few times. This sequence joins TRBV29-1 and TRBJ2-7; TRBD1 might be the D (5 bases). The CDR3 spans 13 residues. CDR1 and CDR2 from the germline V gene are SQVTM and ANQGSEA. CDR3 residues: CSVLDNDSGEQYF. The CDR3 DNA sequence: TGCAGTGTCTTGGACAACGACTCGGGCGAGCAGTACTTC.

This clonotype was counted a few times. The chain employs TRBV3-1 and TRBJ2-7, with D tentatively TRBD1 (5 bases). Germline CDR1 and CDR2: LGHDT and YNNKEL (reference sequence). V shed 1 base and J shed 5 bases, with 12 bases lying between them. The CDR3 extends over 14 amino acids. The CDR3 DNA follows: TGTGCCAGCAGCCAAGTGTACAGGCCCCACGAGCAGTACTTC. Translation: CASSQVYRPHEQYF.

This clonotype was counted many times. The V and J genes are TRBV2 and TRBJ1-4; 7 bases fit TRBD1. CDR1 SNHLY and CDR2 FYNNEI come from the germline V gene. The CDR3 extends over 15 amino acids. V lost 5 bases, J lost 5 bases, and 8 bases stayed unmatched. CDR3 DNA: TGTGCCAGCAGTAGCCGACAGGGTTTAAATGAAAAACTGTTTTTT. Translating it yields CASSSRQGLNEKLFF.